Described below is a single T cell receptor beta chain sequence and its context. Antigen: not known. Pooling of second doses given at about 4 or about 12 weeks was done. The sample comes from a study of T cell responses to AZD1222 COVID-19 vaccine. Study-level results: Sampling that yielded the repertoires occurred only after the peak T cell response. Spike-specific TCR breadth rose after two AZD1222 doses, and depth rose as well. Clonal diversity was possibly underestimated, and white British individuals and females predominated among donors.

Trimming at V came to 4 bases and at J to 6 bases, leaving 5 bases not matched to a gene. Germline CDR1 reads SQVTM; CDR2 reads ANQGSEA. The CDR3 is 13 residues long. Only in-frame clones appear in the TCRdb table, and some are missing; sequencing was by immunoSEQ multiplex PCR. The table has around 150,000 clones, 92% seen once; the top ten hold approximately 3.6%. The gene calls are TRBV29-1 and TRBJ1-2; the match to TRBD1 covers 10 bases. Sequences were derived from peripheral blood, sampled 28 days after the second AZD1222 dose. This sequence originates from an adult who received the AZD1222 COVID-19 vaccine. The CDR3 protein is CSVGGTGDNGYTF. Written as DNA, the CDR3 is TGCAGCGTTGGAGGGACAGGGGATAATGGCTACACCTTC.